The sequence of this TCR beta chain was determined in a study of long-term antiretroviral therapy in people with HIV. It was version v3.0 of the immunoSEQ assay that was run at survey level. Method: immunoSEQ multiplex PCR; TCRdb's copy keeps in-frame clones and lacks some. Of some 27,000 clones listed, around 84% are singletons. Germline-derived CDR1 and CDR2 are SGHRS and YFSETQ. The CDR3 extends over 15 amino acids. The V and J ends lost 0 bases and 7 bases respectively, with 16 bases between them. The TCR comes from a man younger than 35 with HIV. The chain couples TRBV5-1 to TRBJ1-1; D perhaps matches TRBD1 (6 bases). The source was unsorted PBMCs, collected 0.4 years after starting antiretroviral therapy. The CDR3 reads CASSLDEGGGGEAFF. The CDR3 DNA is TGCGCCAGCAGCTTGGATGAAGGGGGTGGAGGTGAAGCTTTCTTT.